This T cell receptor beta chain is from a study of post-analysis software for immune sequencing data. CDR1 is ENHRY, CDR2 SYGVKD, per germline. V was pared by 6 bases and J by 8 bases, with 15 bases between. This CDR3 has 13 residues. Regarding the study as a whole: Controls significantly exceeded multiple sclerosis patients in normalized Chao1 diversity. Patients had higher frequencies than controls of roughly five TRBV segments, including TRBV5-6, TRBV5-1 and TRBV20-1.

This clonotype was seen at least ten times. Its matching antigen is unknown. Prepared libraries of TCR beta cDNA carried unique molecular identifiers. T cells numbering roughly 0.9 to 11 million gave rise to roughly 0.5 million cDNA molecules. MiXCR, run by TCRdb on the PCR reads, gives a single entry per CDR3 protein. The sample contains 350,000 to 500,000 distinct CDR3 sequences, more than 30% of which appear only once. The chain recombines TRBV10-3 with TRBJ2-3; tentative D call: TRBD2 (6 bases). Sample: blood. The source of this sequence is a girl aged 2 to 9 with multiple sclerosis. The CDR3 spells CAISPGSEGTQYF. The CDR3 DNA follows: TGTGCCATCAGCCCCGGGAGCGAGGGTACGCAGTATTTT.